This is a list of T cell receptor beta chains from one sample in a study of T cells in Graves' hyperthyroidism and ophthalmopathy. A single record per CDR3 protein comes from TCRdb applying MiXCR to the multiplex PCR reads. The profile shows 530,000 or so distinct CDR3 sequences, 15% to 20% of them singletons. Sequencing was performed on blood. All receptors derive from a young woman with Graves' ophthalmopathy. Each CDR3 is given with its conserved first and last residue. The order of the fields is clone size, D gene, CDR3 length, J gene, V gene, CDR3 protein, CDR3 DNA. D genes are given only for firm matches. Some rows have no size entry. The others give once, few or many, or a class for an expanded clone.

many - 14 TRBJ1-2 TRBV5-1 CASSPIPGSYGYTF TGCGCCAGCAGCCCTATCCCAGGGAGCTATGGCTACACCTTC
many TRBD1 14 TRBJ1-1 TRBV3-1 CASSQGQGGTEAFF TGTGCCAGCAGCCAAGGACAGGGGGGCACTGAAGCTTTCTTT
many - 18 TRBJ1-1 TRBV20-1 CSARPREGGGRMDTEAFF TGCAGTGCTAGACCCCGGGAGGGGGGGGGGCGTATGGACACTGAAGCTTTCTTT
- TRBD2 16 TRBJ2-2 TRBV20-1 CSARASGRDGTGELFF TGCAGTGCTAGAGCGAGCGGGAGGGATGGGACCGGGGAGCTGTTTTTT
many TRBD1 17 TRBJ1-2 TRBV12-3/TRBV12-4 CASSLGQALPGKYGYTF TGTGCCAGCAGTTTGGGACAGGCCCTCCCAGGGAAGTATGGCTACACCTTC
- TRBD1 14 TRBJ1-1 TRBV10-3 CAIGRAGGFTEAFF TGTGCCATCGGGAGGGCAGGGGGCTTTACTGAAGCTTTCTTT
few TRBD1 17 TRBJ2-1 TRBV11-3 CASSLDVRTGAYNEQFF TGTGCCAGCAGCTTAGATGTTCGGACAGGGGCTTACAATGAGCAGTTCTTC
many TRBD2 14 TRBJ2-1 TRBV2 CASRYGTSYNEQFF TGTGCCAGCAGATATGGGACTAGCTACAATGAGCAGTTCTTC
many - 13 TRBJ1-4 TRBV12-3/TRBV12-4 CASSPGTNEKLFF TGTGCCAGCAGTCCCGGGACAAATGAAAAACTGTTTTTT
- - 14 TRBJ1-1 TRBV20-1 CSASGGASSTEAFF TGCAGTGCTTCGGGGGGCGCTTCCAGCACTGAAGCTTTCTTT
- - 14 TRBJ1-4 TRBV5-6 CASSFWGPNEKLFF TGTGCCAGCAGCTTTTGGGGACCTAATGAAAAACTGTTTTTT
many - 15 TRBJ1-2 TRBV12-3/TRBV12-4 CASSFGQEGGYGYTF TGTGCCAGCAGTTTTGGGCAGGAGGGTGGCTATGGCTACACCTTC
- - 17 TRBJ2-1 TRBV4-1 CASSQQPPGDLLNEQFF TGCGCCAGCAGCCAACAACCCCCAGGGGACCTCCTCAATGAGCAGTTCTTC
many TRBD2 16 TRBJ2-3 TRBV5-1 CASSPASGGAWDTQYF TGCGCCAGCAGCCCCGCTAGCGGGGGGGCCTGGGATACGCAGTATTTT
- TRBD2 16 TRBJ2-5 TRBV6-2/TRBV6-3 CASSYSELAVQETQYF TGTGCCAGCAGTTATTCGGAACTAGCGGTGCAAGAGACCCAGTACTTC
- - 13 TRBJ2-7 TRBV18 CASSPNTGREQYF TGTGCCAGCTCACCTAACACAGGGCGCGAGCAGTACTTC
many TRBD2 17 TRBJ2-5 TRBV12-3/TRBV12-4 CASSLTTSGGFQETQYF TGTGCCAGCAGTTTAACTACTAGCGGGGGCTTCCAAGAGACCCAGTACTTC
few TRBD2 18 TRBJ2-3 TRBV7-6 CASSLGALAGGITDTQYF TGTGCCAGCAGCTTAGGGGCACTAGCGGGAGGGATCACAGATACGCAGTATTTT
many - 15 TRBJ2-7 TRBV27 CASRPARLSSYEQYF TGTGCCAGCAGACCAGCCCGTCTTAGCTCCTACGAGCAGTACTTC
- - 12 TRBJ2-1 TRBV3-1 CASSYGDWGQFF TGTGCCAGCAGCTACGGGGACTGGGGGCAGTTCTTC
- - 13 TRBJ2-1 TRBV15 CATSSEGPNEQFF TGTGCCACCAGCAGTGAAGGGCCCAATGAGCAGTTCTTC
few TRBD2 15 TRBJ2-2 TRBV20-1 CSARGGGSNTGELFF TGCAGTGCTAGAGGGGGGGGATCGAACACCGGGGAGCTGTTTTTT
few - 13 TRBJ1-5 TRBV15 CATSRDDGQPQHF TGTGCCACCAGCAGAGATGACGGTCAGCCCCAGCATTTT
- TRBD2 13 TRBJ2-1 TRBV29-1 CSAGLAGNGEQFF TGCAGCGCCGGACTAGCGGGGAATGGTGAGCAGTTCTTC
many - 17 TRBJ2-1 TRBV28 CASSPLAGHLSYNEQFF TGTGCCAGCAGTCCCTTGGCGGGGCACCTCTCCTACAATGAGCAGTTCTTC
- - 13 TRBJ2-7 TRBV11-2 CASGDRLVFEQYF TGTGCCAGCGGAGACAGGCTAGTGTTCGAGCAGTACTTC
few TRBD2 16 TRBJ2-5 TRBV2 CASTPRASGRAETQYF TGTGCCAGCACCCCGAGGGCTAGCGGGAGAGCAGAGACCCAGTACTTC
- - 13 TRBJ1-5 TRBV6-2/TRBV6-3 CASTLRSNQPQHF TGTGCCAGCACCCTCCGTAGCAATCAGCCCCAGCATTTT
few - 15 TRBJ2-1 TRBV27 CASSYMGYSYNEQFF TGTGCCAGCAGTTATATGGGGTACTCCTACAATGAGCAGTTCTTC
many - 11 TRBJ1-1 TRBV29-1 CSVEIQGEAFF TGCAGCGTTGAAATCCAGGGAGAAGCTTTCTTT
- - 14 TRBJ2-7 TRBV3-1 CTSSQEGRTYEQYF TGTACCAGCAGCCAAGAGGGCAGGACCTACGAGCAGTACTTC
- TRBD1 13 TRBJ2-3 TRBV29-1 CSVAVTGEVGQYF TGCAGCGTTGCTGTGACAGGGGAGGTCGGGCAGTATTTT
many TRBD2 16 TRBJ2-5 TRBV6-5 CASSYRTSGNRETQYF TGTGCCAGCAGTTACCGGACTAGCGGGAATCGAGAGACCCAGTACTTC
- - 12 TRBJ1-5 TRBV20-1 CSASWVDQPQHF TGCAGTGCTAGCTGGGTGGATCAGCCCCAGCATTTT
once - 14 TRBJ2-5 TRBV19 CASSIGPDAETQYF TGTGCCAGTAGTATAGGTCCGGACGCGGAGACCCAGTACTTC
- - 13 TRBJ1-2 TRBV28 CASSFSGRGGYTF TGTGCCAGCAGTTTTTCAGGGCGGGGTGGCTACACCTTC
- - 12 TRBJ1-2 TRBV14 CASSQMGRGYTF TGTGCCAGCAGCCAAATGGGGAGGGGCTACACCTTC
few - 14 TRBJ1-6 TRBV6-1 CASRDAVYNSPLHF TGTGCCAGCAGGGACGCGGTCTATAATTCACCCCTCCACTTT
- TRBD1 15 TRBJ2-7 TRBV4-1 CASSQVTGTDYEQYF TGCGCCAGCAGCCAAGTGACTGGGACAGACTACGAGCAGTACTTC
many - 17 TRBJ1-1 TRBV5-1 CASSLSVPGQMNTEAFF TGCGCCAGCAGCTTGTCCGTCCCGGGACAAATGAACACTGAAGCTTTCTTT
- - 15 TRBJ1-6 TRBV14 CASSQLSSYNSPLHF TGTGCCAGCAGCCAATTGAGCTCCTATAATTCACCCCTCCACTTT
- TRBD2 20 TRBJ2-2 TRBV7-2 CASSWGVGLAGGPGTGELFF TGTGCCAGCAGCTGGGGGGTGGGACTAGCGGGGGGGCCTGGCACCGGGGAGCTGTTTTTT
few - 13 TRBJ2-4 TRBV5-4 CASSLQGDGIQYF TGTGCCAGCAGCTTACAAGGGGACGGCATTCAGTACTTC
few TRBD1 14 TRBJ1-4 TRBV28 CASKNRGRREKLFF TGTGCCAGTAAAAACAGGGGAAGACGGGAAAAACTGTTTTTT
few - 13 TRBJ2-5 TRBV11-2 CASSLVPEEAQYF TGTGCCAGCAGCTTAGTTCCAGAAGAGGCCCAGTACTTC